The next 27 T cell receptor beta chains were all read from a single sample in a study of OX40 agonist ivuxolimab in advanced cancers. Repertoires were generated with immunoSEQ multiplex PCR, while TCRdb's copy carries only in-frame clones and drops some. This table holds approximately 77,000 clones, roughly 85% found once. Sequencing used CD4+ or CD8+ T cells sorted from blood, obtained in a trial of the OX40 agonist ivuxolimab. These receptors all stem from an adult with an advanced solid tumor such as melanoma, head and neck, liver or kidney cancer.

The rearrangement links TRBV7-9 to TRBJ2-5; no clear D. The V gene lost 2 bases and the J gene lost 3 bases, with 13 bases spanning the gap. The CDR3 loop spans 15 amino acids. Germline V gene lookup returns CDR1 SEHNR and CDR2 FQNEAQ (reference sequence). In DNA, the CDR3 is TGTGCCAGCAGCTTAAATGGGGTTCCTGAAGAGACCCAGTACTTC. This sequence encodes CASSLNGVPEETQYF.

This chain connects TRBV19 to TRBJ1-4, with 7 bases that match TRBD1. The CDR3 consists of 16 residues. J was trimmed by 5 bases and V by 5 bases; bases with no gene match: 11. Germline V gene data show CDR1 as LNHDA and CDR2 as SQIVND (reference sequence). DNA of the CDR3: TGTGCCAGTAGTCCCTTCCCGGGACAGAAAAATGAAAAACTGTTTTTT. Encoded protein: CASSPFPGQKNEKLFF.

The chain employs TRBV30 and TRBJ1-2, with 9 bases aligning to TRBD1. This CDR3 region has 13 residues. Trimming removed 0 bases from V and 7 bases from J; junction bases left unmatched: 3. Germline V CDR1 and CDR2: GTSNPN, SVGIG (reference sequence). The CDR3 nucleotides read TGTGCCTGGAGTGTAATGACAGGGGGTGGCTACACCTTC. Translated: CAWSVMTGGGYTF. Variable domain in full (rest from reference TRBV30 and TRBJ1-2): SQTIHQWPATLVQPVGSPLSLECTVEGTSNPNLYWYRQAAGRGLQLLFYSVGIGQISSEVPQNLSASRPQDRQFILSSKKLLLSDSGFYLCAWSVMTGGGYTFGSGTRLTVV.

The gene calls are TRBV5-1 and TRBJ1-6; D might be TRBD1 (6 bases). The V gene's germline CDR1 is SGHRS and CDR2 YFSETQ. Between the trimmed V and J ends, which lost 2 bases and 10 bases, there was a span of 13 bases. This CDR3 comprises 14 residues. Here the CDR3 DNA reads TGCGCCAGCAGCTTACAGGGTTCGGGCTCACCCCTCCACTTT. Protein sequence: CASSLQGSGSPLHF.

J is TRBJ2-6 and V is TRBV5-4; D unclear. The CDR3 consists of 18 residues. The V gene's germline CDR1 is SGHNT and CDR2 YYREEE (reference sequence). The V end was cut by 0 bases, the J end by 3 bases, with 16 bases between. CDR3 amino acids: CASSLGRTKGFGANVLTF. The CDR3 DNA is TGTGCCAGCAGCTTGGGCCGGACGAAGGGTTTTGGGGCCAACGTCCTGACTTTC. The whole variable domain, filled in from reference TRBV5-4 and TRBJ2-6, reads ETGVTQSPTHLIKTRGQQVTLRCSSQSGHNTVSWYQQALGQGPQFIFQYYREEENGRGNFPPRFSGLQFPNYSSELNVNALELDDSALYLCASSLGRTKGFGANVLTFGAGSRLTVL.

The chain links TRBV12-2 to TRBJ2-7; the table assigns TRBD2, which was not confirmed against the DNA. TRBV12-2 is annotated as a pseudogene. This CDR3 has 22 amino acids. The CDR3 sequence is CASRLLAGSLLDPSPSRYEQYF. The DNA for the CDR3 is TGTGCAAGTCGCTTACTAGCGGGCTCCCTCCTGGACCCATCACCTTCTAGATACGAGCAGTACTTC.

V and J are TRBV25-1 and TRBJ2-1; 10 bases line up with TRBD2. Germline assignment: CDR1 MGHDK and CDR2 SYGVNS. V gave up 5 bases and J gave up 4 bases; unmatched junction bases: 5. The CDR3 length is 15 residues. The CDR3 DNA follows: TGTGCCAGCAGTTCTTTAGCGGGGGGATACAATGAGCAGTTCTTC. Amino acid sequence: CASSSLAGGYNEQFF.

The chain combines TRBV19 with TRBJ2-6; TRBD2 might be the D (6 bases). The CDR3 is made up of 18 amino acids. V was cut by 5 bases and J by 2 bases, with 19 bases left in between. CDR1 is LNHDA and CDR2 is SQIVND in the germline V gene (reference sequence). CDR3 in amino acids: CASSQIGRQAAGANVLTF. DNA of the CDR3: TGTGCCAGTAGTCAAATAGGGAGGCAGGCTGCTGGGGCCAACGTCCTGACTTTC.

V gene TRBV5-1 combines with J gene TRBJ2-7; the match to TRBD1 covers 8 bases. The CDR3 totals 14 residues. With V trimmed by 0 bases and J by 2 bases, 1 base remained unmatched. CDR1 and CDR2 from the germline V gene are SGHRS and YFSETQ. CDR3 coding DNA: TGCGCCAGCAGCTTGGGGGACAGGACCTACGAGCAGTACTTC. It translates to CASSLGDRTYEQYF.

The chain recombines TRBV5-6 with TRBJ1-2, with a tentative D call TRBD1 (6 bases). Looked up from germline, CDR1 is SGHDT and CDR2 is YYEEEE. The CDR3 spans 15 residues. The germline V and J ends were trimmed by 5 bases and 1 base, with 15 bases remaining between them. The CDR3 protein is CASSRGQLGNYGYTF. For the CDR3, the DNA is TGTGCCAGCAGTCGAGGACAGTTAGGTAACTATGGCTACACCTTC.

This chain joins TRBV5-1 and TRBJ2-4; the D gene is possibly TRBD2 (6 bases). CDR3 length: 14 residues. V shed 2 bases and J shed 6 bases, with 12 bases lying between them. Looked up from germline, CDR1 is SGHRS and CDR2 is YFSETQ. The CDR3 coding sequence is TGCGCCAGCAGCTTCGGAGGGCCCGGAAACATTCAGTACTTC. Translated: CASSFGGPGNIQYF.

The gene calls are TRBV5-5 and TRBJ2-7, with D unclear. Germline lookup yields CDR1 SGHKS and CDR2 YYEKEE (reference sequence). The V end was cut by 0 bases, the J end by 5 bases, with 15 bases between. This CDR3 spans 15 amino acids. CDR3 loop: CASSLDSRPRDEQYF. CDR3 bases: TGTGCCAGCAGCTTGGATAGCAGGCCTCGGGACGAGCAGTACTTC. Full variable domain (outside the CDR3, taken from reference TRBV5-5 and TRBJ2-7): DAGVTQSPTHLIKTRGQQVTLRCSPISGHKSVSWYQQVLGQGPQFIFQYYEKEERGRGNFPDRFSARQFPNYSSELNVNALLLGDSALYLCASSLDSRPRDEQYFGPGTRLTVT.

The chain has TRBV5-1 and TRBJ1-1; TRBD1 is a possible D gene (5 bases). Germline CDR1 is SGHRS and CDR2 is YFSETQ. The CDR3 is 15 amino acids. V shed 2 bases and J shed 3 bases, with 14 bases lying between them. CDR3 DNA sequence: TGCGCCAGCAGCTTATCGGCAGGGAGGTACACTGAAGCTTTCTTT. It translates to CASSLSAGRYTEAFF.

The chain's CDR3 is CASSTLGPDTQYF. DNA of the CDR3: TGCGCCAGCAGCACCCTGGGGCCAGATACGCAGTATTTT. The chain uses TRBV5-1 and TRBJ2-3; tentative D call: TRBD1 (5 bases). Germline V gene sequence: CDR1 SGHRS, CDR2 YFSETQ. Between the trimmed V and J ends, which lost 4 bases and 4 bases, there was a span of 10 bases. The CDR3 is made up of 13 amino acids.

The V and J genes are TRBV4-1 and TRBJ2-2; perhaps TRBD2 as D (5 bases). Germline loops: CDR1 MGHRA, CDR2 YSYEKL. V gave up 4 bases and J gave up 6 bases, with 18 bases separating them. The CDR3 has 16 amino acids. The CDR3: CASSLLPARVAGELFF. CDR3 DNA: TGCGCCAGCAGCCTACTTCCAGCGAGGGTAGCCGGGGAGCTGTTTTTT.

J is TRBJ2-2 and V is TRBV7-8; 11 bases match TRBD2. The germline V gene has CDR1 SGHVS and CDR2 FQNEAQ. Trimming at V came to 7 bases and at J to 5 bases, leaving 9 bases not matched to a gene. CDR3 length: 16 amino acids. The CDR3 bases are TGTGCCAGCATCAGACTAGCGGGATTTGAGACCGGGGAGCTGTTTTTT. Residues: CASIRLAGFETGELFF.

The sample holds one count of this clone. CDR3 protein: CASSLEDLTRQYF. The CDR3 DNA sequence: TGTGCCAGCAGTTTGGAGGATCTGACGAGGCAGTACTTC. The chain carries TRBV28 and TRBJ2-7, with D possibly TRBD2 on 5 matching bases. The germline V gene encodes CDR1 MDHEN and CDR2 SYDVKM. The CDR3 runs 13 residues. V lost 3 bases and J 9 bases, leaving 15 bases between the germline ends.

V is TRBV6-1 and J is TRBJ1-2; TRBD1 is a possible D gene (5 bases). Germline lookup yields CDR1 MNHNS and CDR2 SASEGT. The CDR3 loop spans 13 amino acids. V was pared by 3 bases and J by 4 bases, with 9 bases between. The CDR3 DNA reads TGTGCCAGCAGTGACCCGGGGGGCTATGGCTACACCTTC. As protein: CASSDPGGYGYTF.

The chain employs TRBV6-6 and TRBJ2-2; D gene unclear. This CDR3 contains 14 residues. The ends were cut back, 4 bases at V and 4 bases at J, with 10 bases in the middle. Germline CDR1 is MNHNY and CDR2 is SVGAGI (reference sequence). This chain's CDR3 is CASSSPQRTGELFF. CDR3 nucleotides: TGTGCCAGCAGTTCCCCACAGCGCACCGGGGAGCTGTTTTTT.

Details on this clone: The same CDR3 arises from other DNA sequences in this sample as well. V is TRBV4-1 and J is TRBJ2-1; D not resolved. Germline V gives CDR1 MGHRA, CDR2 YSYEKL. Trimming stripped 1 base from V and 4 bases from J, with 14 bases between. There are 16 residues in the CDR3. The CDR3 nucleotides read TGCGCCAGCAGCCAAGTGAACCTTGTCGTATACAATGAGCAGTTCTTC. As protein: CASSQVNLVVYNEQFF.

The count of this clone is one. The genes are TRBV6-6 and TRBJ2-7; D unclear. This CDR3 contains 11 residues. Germline CDR1 is MNHNY and CDR2 is SVGAGI (reference sequence). Trimming took 5 bases from V and 3 from J, leaving 5 bases between them. The CDR3 DNA sequence: TGTGCCAGCAGTGGCTTCTACGAGCAGTACTTC. This translates into CASSGFYEQYF.

The V call is TRBV19, the J call TRBJ1-2; D remains unclear. V lost 7 bases and J 2 bases, leaving 11 bases between the germline ends. This CDR3 has 13 amino acids. CDR1 is LNHDA, CDR2 SQIVND, per germline (reference sequence). The CDR3 DNA reads TGTGCCAGTAATTCCCGTCGGAACTATGGCTACACCTTC. Translated: CASNSRRNYGYTF. Full variable domain (rest looked up from reference TRBV19 and TRBJ1-2): DGGITQSPKYLFRKEGQNVTLSCEQNLNHDAMYWYRQDPGQGLRLIYYSQIVNDFQKGDIAEGYSVSREKKESFPLTVTSAQKNPTAFYLCASNSRRNYGYTFGSGTRLTVV.

The J gene is TRBJ1-4, the V gene TRBV12-5, with unresolved D. CDR1 is LGHNT and CDR2 is FRNRAP in the germline V gene. The V and J ends lost 1 base and 0 bases respectively, with 3 bases between them. This CDR3 contains 14 residues. The CDR3 loop is CASGLGATNEKLFF. The DNA of the CDR3 is TGTGCTAGTGGTTTGGGGGCAACTAATGAAAAACTGTTTTTT. Combining the CDR3 with reference TRBV12-5 and TRBJ1-4 gives the whole variable domain DARVTQTPRHKVTEMGQEVTMRCQPILGHNTVFWYRQTMMQGLELLAYFRNRAPLDDSGMPKDRFSAEMPDATLATLKIQPSEPRDSAVYFCASGLGATNEKLFFGSGTQLSVL.

This clone was seen once. The chain recombines TRBV19 with TRBJ2-3, with TRBD2 matching over 13 bases. Germline V CDR1 and CDR2: LNHDA, SQIVND (reference sequence). The CDR3 is made up of 18 amino acids. V shed 7 bases, J shed 1 base, and the junction held 11 bases outside the gene matches. The CDR3 spells CASNTGLAGVGGTDTQYF. In DNA form, the CDR3 reads TGTGCCAGTAACACAGGACTAGCGGGAGTGGGGGGCACAGATACGCAGTATTTT.

The genes are TRBV7-9 and TRBJ2-7; D unclear. CDR1 and CDR2 from the germline V gene are SEHNR and FQNEAQ (reference sequence). Trimming removed 2 bases at V and 2 bases at J, with 10 bases between. The CDR3 runs to 14 residues. The CDR3 DNA is TGTGCCAGCAGCTTATCCCTCCCCCCCTACGAGCAGTACTTC. It translates to CASSLSLPPYEQYF.

This clone was picked up a small number of times. The rearrangement joins TRBV25-1 to TRBJ1-1; 9 bases map to TRBD1. The J segment lost 1 base and the V segment lost 6 bases, leaving 3 bases of the junction unmatched. Germline V lookup: CDR1 MGHDK, CDR2 SYGVNS. The CDR3 has 14 residues. The CDR3 spells CASRGQGGNTEAFF. The CDR3 nucleotides are TGTGCCAGCAGGGGACAGGGTGGGAACACTGAAGCTTTCTTT.

V usage is TRBV6-6 and J usage is TRBJ2-1; the D gene is possibly TRBD2 (6 bases). The germline V and J ends were trimmed by 4 bases and 3 bases, with 13 bases remaining between them. CDR3 length: 15 residues. Germline values: CDR1 MNHNY, CDR2 SVGAGI (reference sequence). The CDR3 region has the DNA TGTGCCAGCAGTTCCCTAGGGGAGGTCTACAATGAGCAGTTCTTC. Amino acid sequence: CASSSLGEVYNEQFF.